This TCR beta chain was obtained from a study of T-cell reconstitution after alpha-beta-depleted transplantation in children. There are many counts of this clonotype. Researchers prepared the TCRbeta library using unique molecular identifiers, the study reports. TCRdb reanalysed the PCR reads using MiXCR and keeps one entry per CDR3 protein. The repertoire holds hundreds of thousands of distinct CDR3 sequences, with around 17% as singletons. The CDR3 has 15 amino acids. After removal of 6 bases from V and 1 base from J, the junction contained 7 bases not matched to a gene. Germline CDR1 MNHEY, CDR2 SVGAGI.

This receptor was taken from a human donor who donated a stem cell graft to a child with acute myeloid leukemia. The V gene is TRBV6-5, the J gene TRBJ2-3; 7 nucleotides align to TRBD1. This sample comprised PBMCs from the stem cell graft donor, obtained from the stem cell graft. CDR3 bases: TGTGCCAGCAGACCGGGACAGTTGGGCACAGATACGCAGTATTTT. Its protein is CASRPGQLGTDTQYF.